A selection of T cell receptor beta chains follows, all from one sample in a study of CD8 T cells in ankylosing spondylitis. TCRdb redid the calling of the 5' RACE reads with MiXCR, one entry per CDR3 protein. The sample contains 150,000 to 200,000 distinct CDR3 sequences, approximately 10% of which appear only once. The sequenced sample was blood, either unsorted or a sorted T cell fraction (not recorded which). The source of these receptors is a female donor with ankylosing spondylitis or in good health (not recorded which). The conserved cysteine and the conserved F or W are not part of the CDR3 here. The D gene is left open where the match is weak.

d_call,j_call,v_call,cdr3_aa
.,TRBJ1-4,TRBV4-2,ASSQYGGRLREKLF
TRBD2,TRBJ2-1,TRBV5-1,ASSLQFLHLAGLSYNEQF
TRBD1,TRBJ1-2,TRBV14,ASSQEKGQGFSGYT
.,TRBJ1-5,TRBV2,AIHPGGDGGGIQPQH
TRBD2,TRBJ2-7,TRBV2,ASTGVAGGPDFTYEQY
.,TRBJ1-3,TRBV12-3/TRBV12-4,ASSPLSSGNTIY
.,TRBJ2-1,TRBV4-1,ASSQEHLYNEQF
TRBD1,TRBJ2-7,TRBV4-1,ASSLGQSTYEQY
TRBD1,TRBJ1-5,TRBV18,ASSPGTGTNQPQH
TRBD2,TRBJ2-1,TRBV18,ASSPLGLAGEGSEQF
TRBD1,TRBJ2-7,TRBV12-3/TRBV12-4,ASSPTGDRYEQY
TRBD2,TRBJ2-1,TRBV7-9,ASGGKRELDEQF
TRBD1,TRBJ1-1,TRBV20-1,STDRANTEAF
TRBD2,TRBJ2-1,TRBV4-2,ASSPSFSGRVYNEQF
TRBD1,TRBJ2-7,TRBV15,ATSRATTGDYEQY
TRBD2,TRBJ2-1,TRBV4-3,ASSQETSGTNEQF
.,TRBJ2-7,TRBV12-3/TRBV12-4,ASSPRLSIASSYEQY
TRBD1,TRBJ2-3,TRBV27,ASSITQRRTGDFSLDTQY
TRBD1,TRBJ1-1,TRBV6-6,ASSGQGQDEAF
TRBD2,TRBJ2-1,TRBV12-3/TRBV12-4,ASSPSLLAGRLEQF
.,TRBJ1-1,TRBV28,ASSFLDSDTEAF
.,TRBJ2-1,TRBV27,ASSWVGSYNEQF
.,TRBJ1-2,TRBV7-9,ASSRSGADYGYT
TRBD1,TRBJ2-5,TRBV5-1,ASSSMGQGGETQY
TRBD1,TRBJ2-7,TRBV20-1,SAPQDRDYEQY
.,TRBJ2-5,TRBV3-1,AAGFPGETQY
TRBD2,TRBJ2-1,TRBV7-2,ASSLVGREIENEQF
TRBD2,TRBJ2-5,TRBV3-1,ASSQDPLAGRRETQY
.,TRBJ2-2,TRBV12-3/TRBV12-4,ASSLAGTTGELF